The rows below give T cell receptor beta chains drawn from one sample of a study of blood T cell repertoires in COVID-19. Generated by immunoSEQ multiplex PCR, the TCRdb table keeps only in-frame clones and is missing some. The data show about 220,000 clones, 84% seen once. Specimen: peripheral blood. These receptors were taken from a man aged 50-59 years with active or convalescent COVID-19. Each CDR3 is given with its conserved first and last residue. D genes are given only for firm matches. For some rows the clone size is stated as once, few or many, or as a class when expanded; others skip it.

v_gene,abundance,d_gene,j_gene,CDR3nt,CDR3aa
TRBV21-1,NA,NA,TRBJ2-3,TGTGCCACTCTCAGCGGGGGGGCGGCTACGCAGTATTTT,CATLSGGAATQYF
TRBV4-3,NA,TRBD2,TRBJ2-3,TGCGCCAGCAGCCAAGACGGTGGTCTAGCGGGACTCCTCCGGGTGGATACGCAGTATTTT,CASSQDGGLAGLLRVDTQYF
TRBV7-9,NA,NA,TRBJ2-5,TGTGCCAGCAGCTTAGCGGGTCCTAGCTGGGAGACCCAGTACTTC,CASSLAGPSWETQYF
TRBV20-1,NA,TRBD2,TRBJ2-2,TGCAGTGCTAGTGGGACTAGCGGGACCGGGGAGCTGTTTTTT,CSASGTSGTGELFF
TRBV7-2,NA,NA,TRBJ2-7,TGTGCCAGCAGCTTAGTTTGGTCATCAGCCTACGAGCAGTACTTC,CASSLVWSSAYEQYF
TRBV3-1/TRBV3-2,NA,NA,TRBJ2-2,TGTGCCAGCAGCCAAGATTTAGACAGGCCGAACACCGGGGAGCTGTTTTTT,CASSQDLDRPNTGELFF
TRBV3-1/TRBV3-2,once,TRBD2,TRBJ2-1,TGTGCCAGCAGCATTAGCGGGGGCCCCTACAATGAGCAGTTCTTC,CASSISGGPYNEQFF
TRBV4-3,NA,TRBD2,TRBJ2-1,TGCGCCAGCACAACATATTTCAGCGGGAGGTACAATGAGCAGTTCTTC,CASTTYFSGRYNEQFF
TRBV24-1,NA,NA,TRBJ2-5,TGTGCCACCAGTGATTCTCCCGAGACCCAGTACTTC,CATSDSPETQYF
TRBV6-2/TRBV6-3,once,TRBD1,TRBJ2-7,TGTGCCAGCAGTTACTCGGGGACAGAATACGAGCAGTACTTC,CASSYSGTEYEQYF
TRBV5-1,NA,TRBD2,TRBJ2-2,TGCGCCAGCAGCTTGGCCCGGACTAGCGGGAGGGCCTTCGGGGAGCTGTTTTTT,CASSLARTSGRAFGELFF
TRBV10-2,NA,NA,TRBJ1-4,TGCGCCAGCAGGGCAGGTGGTAATGAAAAACTGTTTTTT,CASRAGGNEKLFF
TRBV5-1,NA,TRBD1,TRBJ2-2,TGCGCCAGCAGCTCCGGGACAGAGCTCACCGGGGAGCTGTTTTTT,CASSSGTELTGELFF
TRBV4-3,NA,TRBD1,TRBJ2-7,TGCGCCAGCAGCCAAGAAAGGACAGGGTTCGGGCCCCCCTCCTCCTACGAGCAGTACTTC,CASSQERTGFGPPSSYEQYF
TRBV19,NA,NA,TRBJ1-5,TGTGCCACCTCCTGGGGGGTCCTGTTCAATCAGCCCCAGCATTTT,CATSWGVLFNQPQHF
TRBV6-2/TRBV6-3,NA,NA,TRBJ1-6,TGTGCCAGCAGTGACCTAGAGCATTCACCCCTCCACTTT,CASSDLEHSPLHF
TRBV28,few,NA,TRBJ1-2,TGTGCCAGCAGCAGCACAGGAAACTATGGCTACACCTTC,CASSSTGNYGYTF
TRBV19,NA,TRBD1,TRBJ1-1,TGTGCCAGTAGCCGAAGAAGACAGGGGGTTGGCACTGAAGCTTTCTTT,CASSRRRQGVGTEAFF
TRBV28,once,NA,TRBJ1-2,TGTGCCAGCAGTTTATATGGGGGGGGGAGGCCTCCTTATGGCTACACCTTC,CASSLYGGGRPPYGYTF
TRBV5-5,NA,TRBD1,TRBJ2-5,TGTGCCAGCAGGTGGGACAGGGGAGGGGAGACCCAGTACTTC,CASRWDRGGETQYF
TRBV5-1,NA,TRBD2,TRBJ2-7,TGCGCCAGCAGCTTGACTAGCGGGAGCTCCTACGAGCAGTACTTC,CASSLTSGSSYEQYF
TRBV7-7,NA,NA,TRBJ1-5,TGTGCCAGCAGCTTGGGGCCCAATCAGCCCCAGCATTTT,CASSLGPNQPQHF
TRBV5-1,NA,NA,TRBJ1-1,TGCGCCAGCAGCTCCAAGACAGGTCAGTCGAAGCACACTGAAGCTTTCTTT,CASSSKTGQSKHTEAFF
TRBV7-3,NA,TRBD1,TRBJ2-1,TGTGCCAGCAGATTGGGACAGTGGATCGCCTACAATGAGCAGTTCTTC,CASRLGQWIAYNEQFF
TRBV5-1,NA,NA,TRBJ2-5,TGCGCCAGCAGCACCGCTGCCAGAGAGACCCAGTACTTC,CASSTAARETQYF